The 8 T cell receptor beta chains reported below all come from one sample, sequenced in a study of blood T cell repertoires in COVID-19. The method was immunoSEQ multiplex PCR; TCRdb's version includes in-frame clones alone and lacks a portion of them. The table records over 200,000 clones, about 88% of them present only once. The sequenced sample consisted of peripheral blood. The receptors were sampled from a woman between 35 and 50 years old who had recovered from COVID-19.

This chain links TRBV24-1 with TRBJ1-5; a possible D gene is TRBD1 (6 bases). This CDR3 is 17 amino acids long. With 9 bases removed from V and 4 bases from J, the gap between germline ends came to 24 bases. Germline CDR1 reads KGHDR; CDR2 reads SFDVKD. This chain's CDR3 is CATLTTGLDGLNQPQHF. DNA for the CDR3: TGTGCCACCCTAACTACAGGGCTTGATGGCCTTAATCAGCCCCAGCATTTT.

The chain couples TRBV24-1 to TRBJ2-2; possible D gene TRBD1, 6 bases. The CDR3 has 18 amino acids. Germline assignment: CDR1 KGHDR and CDR2 SFDVKD. The V and J ends lost 3 bases and 0 bases respectively, with 16 bases between them. The DNA for the CDR3 is TGTGCCACCAGTGATAACCCCTTCTGGGGGCCGAACACCGGGGAGCTGTTTTTT. As protein: CATSDNPFWGPNTGELFF.

The rearrangement links TRBV30 to TRBJ2-7; a weak D match, TRBD2 (7 bases). Per germline, CDR1 GTSNPN and CDR2 SVGIG (reference sequence). Deletions cut 8 bases from V and 2 bases from J, with 13 bases between. The CDR3 is 12 amino acids. CDR3 nucleotides: TGTGCCCCCGGCGGGGGCCCCTACGAGCAGTACGTC. Translating it yields CAPGGGPYEQYV.

CDR3 protein: CASSLAERGQGLATEAFF. The CDR3 region has the DNA TGTGCCAGCAGCTTGGCCGAGCGGGGACAGGGGTTGGCCACTGAAGCTTTCTTT. The chain combines TRBV5-4 with TRBJ1-1; 10 nucleotides line up with TRBD1. Germline V gives CDR1 SGHNT, CDR2 YYREEE (reference sequence). V lost 0 bases, J lost 4 bases, and 12 bases stayed unmatched. This CDR3 is 18 amino acids long. Looking up the rest from reference TRBV5-4 and TRBJ1-1 gives the full variable domain: ETGVTQSPTHLIKTRGQQVTLRCSSQSGHNTVSWYQQALGQGPQFIFQYYREEENGRGNFPPRFSGLQFPNYSSELNVNALELDDSALYLCASSLAERGQGLATEAFFGQGTRLTVV.

The rearrangement links TRBV4-3 to TRBJ1-2; tentative D call: TRBD1 (5 bases). The length of the CDR3 is 14 residues. The germline V gene has CDR1 LGHNA and CDR2 YSLEER. V dropped 0 bases and J dropped 7 bases, with 12 bases sitting between them. The CDR3 region is CASSQEGGGVGYTF. DNA for the CDR3: TGCGCCAGCAGCCAAGAGGGGGGTGGGGTTGGCTACACCTTC.

This clone appeared once. The chain is built from TRBV2 and TRBJ1-2; the D gene is possibly TRBD1 (6 bases). CDR3 length equals 12 residues. V dropped 6 bases and J dropped 8 bases, with 13 bases sitting between them. Germline V gene lookup returns CDR1 SNHLY and CDR2 FYNNEI. The CDR3 nucleotides are TGTGCCAGCAGCGGGGACACGAAAGGCTACACCTTC. It yields the protein CASSGDTKGYTF.

This sequence joins TRBV2 and TRBJ2-2, with a possible D match to TRBD2 (6 bases). CDR3 length: 18 amino acids. Trimming removed 2 bases at V and 4 bases at J, with 20 bases between. CDR1 is SNHLY, CDR2 FYNNEI, per germline. CDR3 sequence reads: CASSELGSGTHGTGELFF. The CDR3 region has the DNA TGTGCCAGCAGTGAACTCGGCTCCGGGACTCACGGCACCGGGGAGCTGTTTTTT. The entire variable domain, with the rest obtained from reference TRBV2 and TRBJ2-2, is as follows: EPEVTQTPSHQVTQMGQEVILRCVPISNHLYFYWYRQILGQKVEFLVSFYNNEISEKSEIFDDQFSVERPDGSNFTLKIRSTKLEDSAMYFCASSELGSGTHGTGELFFGEGSRLTVL.

V and J are TRBV18 and TRBJ2-1; TRBD2 matches 12 bases. This CDR3 spans 14 amino acids. After removal of 6 bases from V and 10 bases from J, the junction contained 7 bases not matched to a gene. Germline V gene data show CDR1 as KGHSH and CDR2 as LQKENI. CDR3 amino acids: CASSTSGRTGEQFF. CDR3 bases: TGTGCCAGCTCCACTAGCGGGAGGACCGGGGAGCAGTTCTTC.